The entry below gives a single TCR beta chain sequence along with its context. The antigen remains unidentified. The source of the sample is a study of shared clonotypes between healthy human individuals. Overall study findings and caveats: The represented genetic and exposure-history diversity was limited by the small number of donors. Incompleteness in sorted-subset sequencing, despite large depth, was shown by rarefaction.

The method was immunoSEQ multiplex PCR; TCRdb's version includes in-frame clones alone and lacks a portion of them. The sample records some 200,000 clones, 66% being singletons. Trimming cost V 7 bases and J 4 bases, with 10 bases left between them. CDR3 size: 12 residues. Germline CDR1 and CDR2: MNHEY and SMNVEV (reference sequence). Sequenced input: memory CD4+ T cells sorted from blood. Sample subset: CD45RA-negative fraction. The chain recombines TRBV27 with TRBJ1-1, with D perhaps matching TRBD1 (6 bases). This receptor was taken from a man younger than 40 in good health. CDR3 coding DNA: TGTGCCAGCACTGAAGGGGGCACTGAAGCTTTCTTT. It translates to CASTEGGTEAFF.